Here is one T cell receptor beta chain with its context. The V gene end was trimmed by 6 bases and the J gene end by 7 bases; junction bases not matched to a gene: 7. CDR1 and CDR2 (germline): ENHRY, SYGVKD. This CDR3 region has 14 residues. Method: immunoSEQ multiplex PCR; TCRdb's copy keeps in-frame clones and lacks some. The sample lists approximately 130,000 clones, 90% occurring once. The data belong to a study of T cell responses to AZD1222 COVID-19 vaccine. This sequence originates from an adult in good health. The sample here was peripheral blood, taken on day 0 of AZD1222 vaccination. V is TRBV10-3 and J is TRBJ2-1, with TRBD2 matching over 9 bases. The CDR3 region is CAISQREEWNEQFF. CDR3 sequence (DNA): TGTGCCATCAGCCAGCGGGAGGAGTGGAATGAGCAGTTCTTC.